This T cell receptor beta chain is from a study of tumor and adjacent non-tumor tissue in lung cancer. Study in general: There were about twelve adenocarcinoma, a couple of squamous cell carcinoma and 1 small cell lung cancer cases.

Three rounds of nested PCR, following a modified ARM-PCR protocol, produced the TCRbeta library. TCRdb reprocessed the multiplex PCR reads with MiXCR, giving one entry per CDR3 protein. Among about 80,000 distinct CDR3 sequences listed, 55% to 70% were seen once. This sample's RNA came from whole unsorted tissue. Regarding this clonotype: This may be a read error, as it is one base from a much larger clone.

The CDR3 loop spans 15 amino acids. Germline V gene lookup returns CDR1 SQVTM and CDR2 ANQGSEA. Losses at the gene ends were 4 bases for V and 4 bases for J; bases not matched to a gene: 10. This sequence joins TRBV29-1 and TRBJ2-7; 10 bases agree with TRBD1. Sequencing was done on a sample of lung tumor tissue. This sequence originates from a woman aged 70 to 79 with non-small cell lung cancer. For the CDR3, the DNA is TGCAGCGTTGGATCACCGGGACAGGGGTCGTACGAGCAGTACTTC. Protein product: CSVGSPGQGSYEQYF.